This TCR beta chain was observed in a study of response to subunit inactivated influenza vaccine. The CDR3 is made up of 18 amino acids. Germline-derived CDR1 and CDR2 are SGHRS and YFSETQ. Trimming cost V 0 bases and J 4 bases, with 20 bases left between them. TCRdb reprocessed the RT-PCR reads with MiXCR, giving one entry per CDR3 protein. The top ten hold 9.5% to 11% of the sample, which has 500,000 to 600,000 distinct CDR3 sequences, about 11% seen once. This clonotype was detected many times. The same data also contributed to another study, on T cells expressing NK-cell markers. That work states: Making the TCR beta cDNA relied on 5'RACE template switching with UMIs. Nothing established the HCMV specificity of expanded NKG2C+ T cell clones.

The sequence was obtained from a middle-aged man who received an inactivated influenza vaccine. This sequence joins TRBV5-1 and TRBJ2-1; D is undetermined. Sequenced here: PBMCs from blood, sampled on the day of vaccination. The CDR3 nucleotides read TGCGCCAGCAGCTTGGCCCCCGATATATGGACCCCTTACAATGAGCAGTTCTTC. Encoded protein: CASSLAPDIWTPYNEQFF.